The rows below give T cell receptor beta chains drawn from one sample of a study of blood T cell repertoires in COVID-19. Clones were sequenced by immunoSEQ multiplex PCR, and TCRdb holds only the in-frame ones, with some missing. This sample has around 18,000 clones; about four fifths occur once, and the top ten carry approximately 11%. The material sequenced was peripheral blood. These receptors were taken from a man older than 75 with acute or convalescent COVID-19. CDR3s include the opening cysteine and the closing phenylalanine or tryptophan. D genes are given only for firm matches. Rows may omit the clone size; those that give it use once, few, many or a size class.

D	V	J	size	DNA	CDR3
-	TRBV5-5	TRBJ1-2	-	TGTGCCAGCGGGCAGTACTATGGCTACACCTTC	CASGQYYGYTF
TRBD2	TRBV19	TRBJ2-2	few	TGTGCCAGTATCGCCACCGGGACTAGTCACACCGGGGAGCTGTTTTTT	CASIATGTSHTGELFF
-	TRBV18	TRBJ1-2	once	TGTGCCAGCTCACCACCGACAGCTAACTATGGCTACACCTTC	CASSPPTANYGYTF
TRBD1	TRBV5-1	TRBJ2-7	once	TGCGCCAGCAGCTTCAATGTGGTGGGACAGGGGTTATACGAGCAGTACTTC	CASSFNVVGQGLYEQYF
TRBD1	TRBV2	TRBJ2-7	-	TGTGCCAGCGGGAGGACAGGGATAACCTACGAGCAGTACTTC	CASGRTGITYEQYF
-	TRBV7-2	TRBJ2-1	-	TGTGCCAGCAGCTTAGCGCTCTCGGACAGCCTGAATGAGCAGTTCTTC	CASSLALSDSLNEQFF
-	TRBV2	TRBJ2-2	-	TGTGCCAGCAGTGTGTGGGGGGGCCGCACCGGGGAGCTGTTTTTT	CASSVWGGRTGELFF
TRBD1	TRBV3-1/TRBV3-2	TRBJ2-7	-	TGTGCCAGCAGCCAAGCCGCGACAGGGCCCTACGAGCAGTACTTC	CASSQAATGPYEQYF
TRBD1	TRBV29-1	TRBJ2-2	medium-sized	TGCAGCGTGGAGAGACAGGGCAACGGGGAGCTGTTTTTT	CSVERQGNGELFF
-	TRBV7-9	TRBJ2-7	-	TGTGCCAGCAGCTTAGTTCGGGGGTCTACCTACGAGCAGTACTTC	CASSLVRGSTYEQYF
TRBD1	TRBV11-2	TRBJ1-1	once	TGTGCCAGCAGCTTACGGGACAGGGAAAAAGCTTTCTTT	CASSLRDREKAFF
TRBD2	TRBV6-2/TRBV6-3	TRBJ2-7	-	TGTGCCAGCAGTACCCCGGGACTAGCGGCCTACGAGCAGTACTTC	CASSTPGLAAYEQYF
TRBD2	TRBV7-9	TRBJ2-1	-	TGTGCCAGCAGTCCTTTTCCGGGACTAGCGGGGGGGCCCTACAATGAGCAGTTCTTC	CASSPFPGLAGGPYNEQFF
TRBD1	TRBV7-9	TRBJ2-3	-	TGTGCCAGCAGCTCAGACAGGGCCAGCACAGATACGCAGTATTTT	CASSSDRASTDTQYF
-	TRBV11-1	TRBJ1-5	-	TGTGCCAGCAGCTCCGGACAGCTGAATCAGCCCCAGCATTTT	CASSSGQLNQPQHF